The 13 T cell receptor beta chains below come from one sample, sequenced in a study of blood T cell repertoires in COVID-19. TCRdb's copy holds only in-frame clones and misses some; the assay was immunoSEQ multiplex PCR. The sample lists some 37,000 clones; 86% were seen once. The sequenced sample was peripheral blood. The receptor set was obtained from a man aged 50 or older in a cohort sampled during active COVID-19.

This sequence joins TRBV12-3 or TRBV12-4 and TRBJ1-1; maybe TRBD1 (5 bases). V shed 3 bases and J shed 5 bases, with 10 bases lying between them. The CDR3 extends over 13 amino acids. CDR3 sequence: CASSLAGTTEAFF. CDR3 in DNA: TGTGCCAGCAGTTTGGCAGGGACTACTGAAGCTTTCTTT.

V is TRBV28 and J is TRBJ1-1; D is undetermined. Germline CDR1 and CDR2: MDHEN and SYDVKM. V dropped 2 bases and J dropped 0 bases, with 19 bases sitting between them. The CDR3 extends over 18 amino acids. The CDR3 loop is CASSLTPRLARLNTEAFF. CDR3 sequence (DNA): TGTGCCAGCAGTTTAACTCCTCGTCTGGCCAGGTTGAACACTGAAGCTTTCTTT. The entire variable domain, with the rest obtained from reference TRBV28 and TRBJ1-1, is as follows: DVKVTQSSRYLVKRTGEKVFLECVQDMDHENMFWYRQDPGLGLRLIYFSYDVKMKEKGDIPEGYSVSREKKERFSLILESASTNQTSMYLCASSLTPRLARLNTEAFFGQGTRLTVV.

The CDR3 loop reads CSVVRARQLGEQYF. The CDR3 DNA reads TGCAGCGTTGTGAGGGCGAGGCAACTGGGGGAGCAGTACTTC. The chain employs TRBV29-1 and TRBJ2-7, with D maybe TRBD2 (5 bases). CDR3 length: 14 residues. Germline loops: CDR1 SQVTM, CDR2 ANQGSEA. V lost 4 bases and J lost 7, with 20 bases in between.

The genes are TRBV5-1 and TRBJ2-1, with unresolved D. Trimming cost V 2 bases and J 6 bases, with 15 bases left between them. Germline V gene sequence: CDR1 SGHRS, CDR2 YFSETQ. The length of the CDR3 is 15 residues. CDR3: CASSLSSPEVNEQFF. CDR3 bases: TGCGCCAGCAGCTTATCCTCCCCCGAGGTCAATGAGCAGTTCTTC.

The chain has TRBV9 and TRBJ1-3, with no clear D. The CDR3 consists of 15 residues. Trimming stripped 4 bases from V and 4 bases from J, with 15 bases between. Germline V lookup: CDR1 SGDLS, CDR2 YYNGEE. The CDR3: CASSPGLVGGNTIYF. The CDR3 DNA sequence: TGTGCCAGCAGCCCCGGGTTGGTAGGCGGAAACACCATATATTTT. The full variable domain, rest sourced from reference TRBV9 and TRBJ1-3, is DSGVTQTPKHLITATGQRVTLRCSPRSGDLSVYWYQQSLDQGLQFLIQYYNGEERAKGNILERFSAQQFPDLHSELNLSSLELGDSALYFCASSPGLVGGNTIYFGEGSWLTVV.

V and J are TRBV24-1 and TRBJ2-2, with TRBD2 identical over 8 bases. The junction had 2 bases not matched to a gene; V was cut back by 2 bases and J by 4 bases. The CDR3 extends over 15 amino acids. Germline loops: CDR1 KGHDR, CDR2 SFDVKD. CDR3 residues: CATSDYGRGTGELFF. CDR3 in DNA: TGTGCCACCAGTGATTACGGGAGGGGCACCGGGGAGCTGTTTTTT.

The chain has TRBV9 and TRBJ2-7, with TRBD1 identical over 8 bases. The germline V gene encodes CDR1 SGDLS and CDR2 YYNGEE. The CDR3 is 15 residues long. V lost 0 bases to trimming and J lost 9 bases; unmatched junction nucleotides: 11. CDR3 DNA sequence: TGTGCCAGCAGCGTAGGACAGGGGACACTACGAGTGCAGTACGTC. This translates into CASSVGQGTLRVQYV.

This rearrangement joins TRBV3-1 (or the pseudogene TRBV3-2) to TRBJ2-5; 8 bases are shared with TRBD2. V was pared by 6 bases and J by 1 base, with 13 bases of the junction left unmatched. CDR1 is LGHDT, CDR2 YNNKEL, per germline (reference sequence). The CDR3 runs to 17 residues. The CDR3 DNA reads as TGTGCCAGCAGTCCCTCCTTCCGGGGGGGATTCCAAGAGACCCAGTACTTC. Residues: CASSPSFRGGFQETQYF.

The chain couples TRBV7-9 to TRBJ2-3; D may be TRBD2 (6 bases). The germline V and J ends were trimmed by 0 bases and 1 base, with 14 bases remaining between them. Germline loops: CDR1 SEHNR, CDR2 FQNEAQ (reference sequence). The CDR3 loop spans 17 amino acids. CDR3 nucleotides: TGTGCCAGCAGCTTAGCGCTTAGCGGAGGGGGCACAGATACGCAGTATTTT. Encoded protein: CASSLALSGGGTDTQYF. The full variable domain, with the rest looked up from reference TRBV7-9 and TRBJ2-3, is DTGVSQNPRHKITKRGQNVTFRCDPISEHNRLYWYRQTLGQGPEFLTYFQNEAQLEKSRLLSDRFSAERPKGSFSTLEIQRTEQGDSAMYLCASSLALSGGGTDTQYFGPGTRLTVL.

J is TRBJ2-5 and V is TRBV7-2; 11 nucleotides line up with TRBD2. Trimming removed 5 bases from V and 2 bases from J; junction bases left unmatched: 7. The CDR3 is 16 amino acids. Germline lookup yields CDR1 SGHTA and CDR2 FQGNSA. The CDR3 sequence: CASSRGLAGTQETQYF. CDR3 in DNA: TGTGCCAGCAGCCGCGGACTAGCGGGTACACAAGAGACCCAGTACTTC.

The chain employs TRBV6-5 and TRBJ2-3; 7 bases align to TRBD2. This CDR3 has 15 residues. Germline V gene lookup returns CDR1 MNHEY and CDR2 SVGAGI. V lost 6 bases and J lost 2; bases outside the gene matches: 8. Written as DNA, the CDR3 is TGTGCCAGCAGACCCTGGGACTATCCCACAGATACGCAGTATTTT. It is translated as CASRPWDYPTDTQYF.

The chain recombines TRBV15 with TRBJ2-1; the match to TRBD2 covers 7 bases. Unmatched junction bases numbered 7, after V lost 0 bases and J lost 5 bases. Germline V gene data show CDR1 as LNHNV and CDR2 as YYDKDF (reference sequence). This CDR3 has 16 residues. The CDR3 loop reads CATSRDRTLADNEQFF. The CDR3 nucleotides are TGTGCCACCAGCAGAGATCGAACGCTAGCGGACAATGAGCAGTTCTTC.

The chain joins TRBV6-2 or TRBV6-3 to TRBJ1-2, with 8 bases matching TRBD1. CDR3 length: 16 residues. With 0 bases clipped from V and 5 bases from J, the junction kept 8 bases outside the gene matches. Germline V lookup: CDR1 MNHEY, CDR2 SVGEGT. The CDR3 DNA reads TGTGCCAGCAGTTACTCGGGCCTCCGACAGGGGTATGGCTACACCTTC. It encodes CASSYSGLRQGYGYTF.